The 26 T cell receptor beta chains reported below all come from one sample, sequenced in a study of T cells after posttransplantation cyclophosphamide. Cells defined as naive were viable CD3+CD4+ or CD3+CD8+ and CCR7+CD45RA+CD45RO-CD95-CD27+CD28+. Generated by immunoSEQ multiplex PCR, the TCRdb table keeps only in-frame clones and is missing some. This sample carries some 30,000 clones, roughly 90% of them seen once, and the ten largest clones take 0.1%. Sequenced material: naive CD4+ T cells sorted from blood. The origin of the receptors is a man aged 25 to 40 in good health and a related stem cell transplant donor.

This clone was picked up a small number of times. This chain links TRBV5-1 with TRBJ2-2; D is unclear. The germline V gene has CDR1 SGHRS and CDR2 YFSETQ. The CDR3 has 12 residues. V was pared by 3 bases and J by 3 bases, with 3 bases between. CDR3: CASSSYTGELFF. The CDR3 DNA reads as TGCGCCAGCAGCTCCTACACCGGGGAGCTGTTTTTT.

The V and J genes are TRBV9 and TRBJ2-2; D is uncertain. The CDR3 extends over 14 amino acids. Germline loops: CDR1 SGDLS, CDR2 YYNGEE. The V end lost 4 bases, the J end lost 2 bases, and 9 bases lay between the germline ends. For the CDR3, the DNA is TGTGCCAGCAGCTCACTTCCCAACACCGGGGAGCTGTTTTTT. Translating it yields CASSSLPNTGELFF.

The table lists this clone with a few counts. The chain links TRBV10-3 to TRBJ1-6; D is undetermined. The CDR3 contains 15 residues. Germline CDR1 reads ENHRY; CDR2 reads SYGVKD. Trimming pared 6 bases from V and 6 bases from J, leaving 15 bases between. CDR3 sequence: CAISDNPGINSPLHF. The CDR3 DNA sequence: TGTGCCATCAGCGATAACCCCGGGATTAATTCACCCCTCCACTTT.

CDR3 in amino acids: CASSIRLAGQETQYF. CDR3 DNA sequence: TGTGCCAGCAGCATTCGACTAGCGGGACAAGAGACCCAGTACTTC. This chain links TRBV11-2 with TRBJ2-5; 11 bases line up with TRBD2. Germline CDR1 reads SGHAT; CDR2 reads FQNNGV. V dropped 5 bases and J dropped 2; count of bases not matched to a gene: 4. This CDR3 region has 15 residues.

The J gene is TRBJ2-3, the V gene TRBV6-5, with D possibly being TRBD1 (5 bases). CDR3 length: 15 amino acids. Trimming pared 5 bases from V and 1 base from J, leaving 13 bases between. Germline assignment: CDR1 MNHEY and CDR2 SVGAGI. The CDR3 nucleotides are TGTGCCAGCAGTCCCTGGACATTACGCACAGATACGCAGTATTTT. Amino acid sequence: CASSPWTLRTDTQYF.

The chain couples TRBV5-6 to TRBJ2-3, with D unclear. CDR1 is SGHDT and CDR2 is YYEEEE in the germline V gene. Trimming left V 0 bases short and J 1 base short, with 3 bases between. This CDR3 is 13 amino acids long. CDR3 bases: TGTGCCAGCAGCTTGGCAGGCACAGATACGCAGTATTTT. It is translated as CASSLAGTDTQYF.

This clone was counted once. The CDR3 protein is CASGEQGPTGELFF. CDR3 nucleotide sequence: TGTGCCAGCGGGGAACAGGGGCCCACCGGGGAGCTGTTTTTT. V gene TRBV28 combines with J gene TRBJ2-2, with 7 bases identical to TRBD1. The germline V gene encodes CDR1 MDHEN and CDR2 SYDVKM. V trimming: 8 bases; J trimming: 4 bases; junction bases outside the gene matches: 7. The CDR3 contains 14 residues.

This chain links TRBV7-9 with TRBJ2-1, with 8 nucleotides matching TRBD2. The junction had 7 bases not matched to a gene; V was cut back by 1 base and J by 8 bases. The CDR3 totals 15 residues. Looked up from germline, CDR1 is SEHNR and CDR2 is FQNEAQ (reference sequence). This CDR3 is CASSLDGTSSDEQFF. CDR3 nucleotide sequence: TGTGCCAGCAGCTTAGACGGGACTAGTAGCGATGAGCAGTTCTTC. Based on the CDR3 plus reference TRBV7-9 and TRBJ2-1, the full variable domain is DTGVSQNPRHKITKRGQNVTFRCDPISEHNRLYWYRQTLGQGPEFLTYFQNEAQLEKSRLLSDRFSAERPKGSFSTLEIQRTEQGDSAMYLCASSLDGTSSDEQFFGPGTRLTVL.

V usage is TRBV12-5 and J usage is TRBJ1-2; D ambiguous. The V and J ends lost 0 bases and 7 bases respectively, with 9 bases between them. The CDR3 is 13 residues long. Germline loops: CDR1 LGHNT, CDR2 FRNRAP. CDR3 sequence: CASGLVSGSGYTF. CDR3 coding DNA: TGTGCTAGTGGTTTGGTATCGGGGAGTGGCTACACCTTC.

This chain joins TRBV4-2 and TRBJ2-1; 8 nucleotides agree with TRBD1. Germline CDR1 is LGHNA and CDR2 is YNFKEQ. V trimming: 1 base; J trimming: 7 bases; junction bases outside the gene matches: 6. The CDR3 is 15 residues long. Here the CDR3 reads CASSQAGGQGNEQFF. The CDR3 nucleotides read TGTGCCAGCAGCCAAGCAGGGGGCCAAGGGAATGAGCAGTTCTTC.

This chain connects TRBV6-4 to TRBJ2-1; D is unresolved. Trimming removed 3 bases at V and 7 bases at J, with 16 bases between. The CDR3 totals 15 residues. Germline V gene lookup returns CDR1 MRHNA and CDR2 SNTAGT. CDR3 protein: CASSEGYSNGNEQFF. Written as DNA, the CDR3 is TGTGCCAGCAGTGAAGGTTATTCTAACGGGAATGAGCAGTTCTTC.

This chain joins TRBV6-5 and TRBJ2-7; TRBD1 aligns across 7 bases. CDR1 and CDR2 (germline): MNHEY, SVGAGI. This CDR3 comprises 13 residues. The J segment lost 5 bases and the V segment lost 5 bases, leaving 6 bases of the junction unmatched. The CDR3 nucleotides read TGTGCCAGCAGTGGCGGACAGGCCAACGAGCAGTACTTC. Translated: CASSGGQANEQYF.

The rearrangement links TRBV5-5 to TRBJ1-2; the match to TRBD1 covers 7 bases. Looked up from germline, CDR1 is SGHKS and CDR2 is YYEKEE (reference sequence). J lost 8 bases, V lost 1 base, and 11 bases had no gene match. The CDR3 is 15 amino acids. The CDR3, as DNA: TGTGCCAGCAGCTTGAGTGTGTTGCAGGGGGAAGGCTACACCTTC. Amino acids: CASSLSVLQGEGYTF.

The J gene is TRBJ1-1, the V gene TRBV9, with no clear D. Germline lookup yields CDR1 SGDLS and CDR2 YYNGEE. The length of the CDR3 is 15 residues. The V end was cut by 0 bases, the J end by 8 bases, with 17 bases between. The CDR3 is CASSVVTEGTGEAFF. In DNA, the CDR3 is TGTGCCAGCAGCGTAGTAACGGAGGGCACGGGCGAAGCTTTCTTT.

The V gene is TRBV4-1, the J gene TRBJ2-7, with 7 bases matching TRBD2. V was pared by 1 base and J by 1 base, with 7 bases of the junction left unmatched. The CDR3 loop spans 16 amino acids. Germline V gene sequence: CDR1 MGHRA, CDR2 YSYEKL. DNA for the CDR3: TGCGCCAGCAGCCAAGTTCCTAGCGGAAAATCCTACGAGCAGTACTTC. Protein sequence: CASSQVPSGKSYEQYF.

The chain is built from TRBV14 and TRBJ2-1; 10 bases line up with TRBD2. CDR1 SGHDN and CDR2 FVKESK come from the germline V gene. CDR3 length: 16 amino acids. The V gene end was trimmed by 3 bases and the J gene end by 2 bases; junction bases not matched to a gene: 4. CDR3 bases: TGTGCCAGCAGCCAGCCTAGCGGGGGTCCCTACAATGAGCAGTTCTTC. It is translated as CASSQPSGGPYNEQFF.

V gene TRBV6-1 combines with J gene TRBJ2-5; tentative D call: TRBD2 (5 bases). The germline CDR1 and CDR2 sequences are MNHNS and SASEGT. With 6 bases removed from V and 5 bases from J, the gap between germline ends came to 13 bases. This CDR3 has 13 residues. The CDR3, as DNA: TGTGCCAGCAGCCCCGCTAGCCGCGAGACCCAGTACTTC. Protein: CASSPASRETQYF.

The CDR3, as DNA: TGTGCCACCACAGGGCTTAACTATGGCTACACCTTC. It yields the protein CATTGLNYGYTF. V is TRBV19 and J is TRBJ1-2; a possible D gene is TRBD1 (6 bases). The V and J ends lost 10 bases and 1 base respectively, with 10 bases between them. There are 12 residues in the CDR3. Germline-derived CDR1 and CDR2 are LNHDA and SQIVND (reference sequence).

This clone was observed once. The chain uses TRBV2 and TRBJ2-7; 7 bases match TRBD1. The junction had 10 bases not matched to a gene; V was cut back by 6 bases and J by 2 bases. CDR3 length: 15 amino acids. Germline-derived CDR1 and CDR2 are SNHLY and FYNNEI. The CDR3 bases are TGTGCCAGCAGGGCAACAGGGGAGAAGACCTACGAGCAGTACTTC. This translates into CASRATGEKTYEQYF.

This sequence joins TRBV5-4 and TRBJ2-7, with 7 positions matching TRBD2. CDR3 length equals 16 residues. Germline CDR1 SGHNT, CDR2 YYREEE (reference sequence). V gave up 0 bases and J gave up 0 bases; unmatched junction bases: 6. CDR3 loop: CASSLGGEGPSYEQYF. The CDR3 DNA reads as TGTGCCAGCAGCTTGGGGGGGGAGGGGCCCTCCTACGAGCAGTACTTC.

The chain couples TRBV7-8 to TRBJ2-3, with 12 bases lining up with TRBD2. The CDR3 is 19 residues long. The junction had 7 bases not matched to a gene; V was cut back by 0 bases and J by 0 bases. CDR1 and CDR2 from the germline V gene are SGHVS and FQNEAQ. CDR3: CASSLALTSGGTSTDTQYF. The CDR3 DNA reads as TGTGCCAGCAGCTTAGCGCTCACTAGCGGGGGGACTAGCACAGATACGCAGTATTTT.

This chain uses TRBV6-6 with TRBJ1-3; D perhaps matches TRBD1 (5 bases). Germline-derived CDR1 and CDR2 are MNHNY and SVGAGI (reference sequence). This CDR3 is built from 16 residues. With 2 bases removed from V and 2 bases from J, the gap between germline ends came to 13 bases. The CDR3 DNA reads as TGTGCCAGCAGTTACCTTCAGGGTCGCCCTGGAAACACCATATATTTT. The encoded protein is CASSYLQGRPGNTIYF.

The DNA of the CDR3 is TGTGCCAGCAGCTGGGGGGGGCCGGGTAGGAATCAGCCCCAGCATTTT. This codes for CASSWGGPGRNQPQHF. The V and J genes are TRBV5-8 and TRBJ1-5, with a possible D match to TRBD1 (6 bases). Trimming stripped 3 bases from V and 4 bases from J, with 17 bases between. The V gene's germline CDR1 is SGHTS and CDR2 YDEGEE. The CDR3 loop spans 16 amino acids.

The chain is built from TRBV18 and TRBJ1-3; D is undetermined. Per the germline V gene, CDR1 is KGHSH and CDR2 is LQKENI. V was trimmed by 3 bases and J by 0 bases, leaving 12 bases between them. The CDR3 spans 16 residues. DNA for the CDR3: TGTGCCAGCTCACCCATAGTGGGCAGCTCTGGAAACACCATATATTTT. It translates to CASSPIVGSSGNTIYF. Complete variable domain (other parts from reference TRBV18 and TRBJ1-3): NAGVMQNPRHLVRRRGQEARLRCSPMKGHSHVYWYRQLPEEGLKFMVYLQKENIIDESGMPKERFSAEFPKEGPSILRIQQVVRGDSAAYFCASSPIVGSSGNTIYFGEGSWLTVV.

This rearrangement joins TRBV5-1 to TRBJ2-7; D is perhaps TRBD2 (5 bases). This CDR3 contains 13 residues. CDR1 and CDR2 (germline): SGHRS, YFSETQ. V lost 0 bases to trimming and J lost 5 bases, with 9 bases between them. CDR3 in amino acids: CASSLVSGNEQYF. CDR3 DNA sequence: TGCGCCAGCAGCTTGGTGTCGGGGAACGAGCAGTACTTC.

The chain employs TRBV7-9 and TRBJ2-1, with 9 positions matching TRBD2. The CDR3 runs to 13 residues. Germline CDR1 is SEHNR and CDR2 is FQNEAQ (reference sequence). The CDR3 region has the DNA TGTGCGACCCAGCGGGGGGCCTACAATGAGCAGTTCTTC. Its protein is CATQRGAYNEQFF.